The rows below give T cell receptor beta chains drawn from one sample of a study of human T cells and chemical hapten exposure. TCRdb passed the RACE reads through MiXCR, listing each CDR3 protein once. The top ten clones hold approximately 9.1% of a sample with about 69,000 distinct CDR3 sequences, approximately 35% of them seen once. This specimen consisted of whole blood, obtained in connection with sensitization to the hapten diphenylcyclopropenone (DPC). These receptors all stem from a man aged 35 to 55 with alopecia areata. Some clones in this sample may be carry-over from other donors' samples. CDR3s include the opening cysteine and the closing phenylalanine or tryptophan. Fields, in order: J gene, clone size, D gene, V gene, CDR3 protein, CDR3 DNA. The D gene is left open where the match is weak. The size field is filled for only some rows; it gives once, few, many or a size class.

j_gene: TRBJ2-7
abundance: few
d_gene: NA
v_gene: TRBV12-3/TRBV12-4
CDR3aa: CASTSPDIYEQYF
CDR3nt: TGTGCCAGCACTTCCCCGGACATCTACGAGCAGTACTTC

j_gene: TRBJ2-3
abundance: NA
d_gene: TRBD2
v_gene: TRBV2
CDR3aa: CASSEGLAGHTQYF
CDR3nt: TGTGCCAGCAGTGAAGGACTAGCGGGACATACGCAGTATTTT

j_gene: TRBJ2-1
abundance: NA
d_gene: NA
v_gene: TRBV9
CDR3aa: CASSVTSNEQFF
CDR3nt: TGTGCCAGCAGCGTAACTAGCAATGAGCAGTTCTTC

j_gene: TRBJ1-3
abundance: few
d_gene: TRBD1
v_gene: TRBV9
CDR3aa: CASSDSPRGAGNTIYF
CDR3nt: TGTGCCAGCAGCGACTCCCCCAGGGGGGCTGGAAACACCATATATTTT

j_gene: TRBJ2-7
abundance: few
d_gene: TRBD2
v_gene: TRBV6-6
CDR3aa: CASSGGTFVPYEQYF
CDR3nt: TGTGCCAGCTCGGGAGGGACTTTTGTTCCCTACGAGCAGTACTTC

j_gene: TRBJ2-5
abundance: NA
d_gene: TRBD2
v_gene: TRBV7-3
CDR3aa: CASSPGTSGIETQYF
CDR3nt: TGTGCCAGCAGCCCCGGGACTAGCGGGATAGAGACCCAGTACTTC

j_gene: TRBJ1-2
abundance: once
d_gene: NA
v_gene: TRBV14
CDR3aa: CASSQDRIAYGYTF
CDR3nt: TGTGCCAGCAGCCAAGATAGGATCGCCTATGGCTACACCTTC

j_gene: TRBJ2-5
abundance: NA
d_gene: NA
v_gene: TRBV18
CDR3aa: CASSSDVETQYF
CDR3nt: TGTGCCAGCTCGTCGGACGTGGAGACCCAGTACTTC

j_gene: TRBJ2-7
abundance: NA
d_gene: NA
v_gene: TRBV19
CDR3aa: CASSINGYEQYF
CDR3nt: TGTGCCAGTAGTATAAACGGCTACGAGCAGTACTTC

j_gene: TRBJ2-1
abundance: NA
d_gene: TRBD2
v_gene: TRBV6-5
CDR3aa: CASSSSGTSGSDNEQFF
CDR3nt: TGTGCCAGCAGTTCCTCTGGGACTAGCGGGAGCGATAATGAGCAGTTCTTC

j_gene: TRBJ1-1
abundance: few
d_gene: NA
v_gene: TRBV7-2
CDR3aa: CASSSPLGTEAFF
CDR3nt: TGTGCCAGCAGCTCCCCCTTGGGGACTGAAGCTTTCTTT

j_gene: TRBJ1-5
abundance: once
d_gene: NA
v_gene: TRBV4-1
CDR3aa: CASSQEEQGIKRPQHF
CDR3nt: TGCGCCAGCAGCCAAGAAGAGCAGGGGATAAAGCGGCCCCAGCATTTT

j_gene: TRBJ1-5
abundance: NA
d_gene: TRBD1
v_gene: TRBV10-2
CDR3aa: CASGGTGYQPQHF
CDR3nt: TGCGCCAGCGGCGGGACAGGGTATCAGCCCCAGCATTTT

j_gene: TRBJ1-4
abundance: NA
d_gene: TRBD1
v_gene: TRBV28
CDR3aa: CASSRTGPKEEKLFF
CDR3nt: TGTGCCAGCAGCCGGACAGGGCCCAAAGAAGAAAAACTGTTTTTT

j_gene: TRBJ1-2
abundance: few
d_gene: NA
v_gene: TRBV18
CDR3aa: CASSQGYGYTF
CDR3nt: TGTGCCAGCTCACAGGGCTATGGCTACACCTTC

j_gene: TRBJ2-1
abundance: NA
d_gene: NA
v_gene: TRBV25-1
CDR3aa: CASSGRLVNGEQFF
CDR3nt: TGTGCCAGCAGTGGGCGACTAGTGAACGGTGAGCAGTTCTTC

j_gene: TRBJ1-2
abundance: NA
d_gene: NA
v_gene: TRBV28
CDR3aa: CASSLEVSNYGYTF
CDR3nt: TGTGCCAGCAGTTTAGAGGTCTCTAACTATGGCTACACCTTC

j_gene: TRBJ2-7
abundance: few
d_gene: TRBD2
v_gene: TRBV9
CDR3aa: CASSVVGGSGNEQYF
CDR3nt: TGTGCCAGCAGCGTAGTCGGCGGGAGCGGGAACGAGCAGTACTTC

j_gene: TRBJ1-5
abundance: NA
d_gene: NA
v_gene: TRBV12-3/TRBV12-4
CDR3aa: CASSLGLQGWSNQPQHF
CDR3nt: TGTGCCAGCAGTTTAGGATTGCAGGGATGGAGCAATCAGCCCCAGCATTTT

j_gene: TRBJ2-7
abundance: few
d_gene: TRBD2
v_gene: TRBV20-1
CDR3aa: CSARAGLAVSSYEQYF
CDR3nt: TGCAGTGCTAGAGCGGGACTAGCGGTAAGCTCCTACGAGCAGTACTTC

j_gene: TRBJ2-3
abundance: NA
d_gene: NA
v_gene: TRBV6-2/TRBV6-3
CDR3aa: CASSYGAGRSDTQYF
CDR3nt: TGTGCCAGCAGTTACGGGGCGGGAAGATCAGATACGCAGTATTTT

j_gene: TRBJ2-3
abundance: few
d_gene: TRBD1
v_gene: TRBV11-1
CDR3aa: CASSAGGQGTDTQYF
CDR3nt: TGTGCCAGCAGCGCAGGCGGACAGGGCACAGATACGCAGTATTTT

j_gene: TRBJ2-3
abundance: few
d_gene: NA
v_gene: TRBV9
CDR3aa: CASSVAGQSSTDTQYF
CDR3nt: TGTGCCAGCAGCGTAGCTGGGCAGTCTAGCACAGATACGCAGTATTTT

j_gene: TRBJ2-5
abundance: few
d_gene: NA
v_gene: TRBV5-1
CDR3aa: CASSWGLSETQYF
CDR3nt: TGCGCCAGCAGCTGGGGTTTGTCAGAGACCCAGTACTTC

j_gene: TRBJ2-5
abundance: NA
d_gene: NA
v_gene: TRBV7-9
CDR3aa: CTSSSATVAAPQYF
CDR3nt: TGTACCAGCAGCTCCGCGACGGTGGCGGCACCTCAGTACTTC

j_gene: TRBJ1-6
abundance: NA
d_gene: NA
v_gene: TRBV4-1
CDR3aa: CASSPYGQGNSPLHF
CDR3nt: TGCGCCAGCAGCCCCTACGGGCAGGGCAATTCACCCCTCCACTTT

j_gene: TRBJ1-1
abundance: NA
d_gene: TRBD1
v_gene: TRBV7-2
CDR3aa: CASSHRGSEAFF
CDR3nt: TGTGCCAGCAGCCACAGGGGATCTGAAGCTTTCTTT

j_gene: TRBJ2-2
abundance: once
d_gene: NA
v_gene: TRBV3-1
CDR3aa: CASSQVSIGTGELFF
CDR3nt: TGTGCCAGCAGCCAAGTTAGCATCGGCACCGGGGAGCTGTTTTTT

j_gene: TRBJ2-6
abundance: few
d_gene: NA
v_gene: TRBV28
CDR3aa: CASSGGGEANVLTF
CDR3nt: TGTGCCAGCAGTGGAGGGGGCGAGGCCAACGTCCTGACTTTC

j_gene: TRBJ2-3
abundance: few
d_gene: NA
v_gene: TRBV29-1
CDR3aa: CSGSESTDTQYF
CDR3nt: TGCAGCGGGAGTGAAAGCACAGATACGCAGTATTTT

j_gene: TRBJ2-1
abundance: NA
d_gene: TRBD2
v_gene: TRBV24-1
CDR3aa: CATSDRSGSGYNEQFF
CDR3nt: TGTGCCACCAGTGATCGAAGCGGGAGCGGATACAATGAGCAGTTCTTC

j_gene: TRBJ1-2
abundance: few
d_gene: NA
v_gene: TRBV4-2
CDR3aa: CASSQDWSDGYTF
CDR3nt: TGTGCCAGCAGCCAAGATTGGTCAGATGGCTACACCTTC

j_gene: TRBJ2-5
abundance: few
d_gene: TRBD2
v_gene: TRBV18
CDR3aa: CASSPRLADQETQYF
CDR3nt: TGTGCCAGCTCCCCCCGCCTAGCGGACCAAGAGACCCAGTACTTC

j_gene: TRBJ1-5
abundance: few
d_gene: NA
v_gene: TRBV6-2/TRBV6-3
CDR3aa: CASSYGYSNQPQHF
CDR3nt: TGTGCCAGCAGTTACGGTTATAGCAATCAGCCCCAGCATTTT

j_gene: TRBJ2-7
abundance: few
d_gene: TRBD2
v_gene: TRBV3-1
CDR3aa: CASSQELAGVGSYEQYF
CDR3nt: TGTGCCAGCAGCCAAGAACTAGCGGGAGTTGGTTCCTACGAGCAGTACTTC

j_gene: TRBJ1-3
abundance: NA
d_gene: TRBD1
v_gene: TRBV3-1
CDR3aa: CASSQFSTGGDTIYF
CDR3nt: TGTGCCAGCAGCCAGTTTTCAACAGGGGGAGACACCATATATTTT

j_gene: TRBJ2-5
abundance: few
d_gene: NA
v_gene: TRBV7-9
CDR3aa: CASSLVAVPYQETQYF
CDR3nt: TGTGCCAGCAGCTTAGTGGCAGTACCGTACCAAGAGACCCAGTACTTC

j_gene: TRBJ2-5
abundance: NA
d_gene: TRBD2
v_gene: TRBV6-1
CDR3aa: CASRVTSGSLETQYF
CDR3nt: TGTGCCAGCAGAGTAACTAGCGGGAGTTTGGAGACCCAGTACTTC

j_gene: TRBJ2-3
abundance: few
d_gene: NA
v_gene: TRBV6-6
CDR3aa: CASQQAPHHTQYF
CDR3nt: TGTGCCAGCCAACAGGCCCCACACCATACGCAGTATTTT

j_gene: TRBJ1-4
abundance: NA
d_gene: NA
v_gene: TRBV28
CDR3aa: CASSLLGGKLFF
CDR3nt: TGTGCCAGCAGTTTATTGGGGGGTAAACTGTTTTTT

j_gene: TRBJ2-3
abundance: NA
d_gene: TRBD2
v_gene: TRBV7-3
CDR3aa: CASSPTIRLAGASTDTQYF
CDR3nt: TGTGCCAGCAGCCCCACCATCCGGCTAGCGGGTGCTAGCACAGATACGCAGTATTTT

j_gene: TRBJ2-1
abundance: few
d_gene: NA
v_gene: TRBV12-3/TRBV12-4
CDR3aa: CASSFLEYDNEQFF
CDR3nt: TGTGCCAGCAGTTTCCTGGAGTACGACAATGAGCAGTTCTTC

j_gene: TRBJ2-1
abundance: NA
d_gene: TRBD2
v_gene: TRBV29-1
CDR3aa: CSVAGLAGVSEQFF
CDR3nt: TGCAGCGTTGCCGGACTAGCGGGAGTGTCGGAGCAGTTCTTC

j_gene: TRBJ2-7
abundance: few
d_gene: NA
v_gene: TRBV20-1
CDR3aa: CSAKDSDGVYEQYF
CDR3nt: TGCAGTGCCAAGGACAGTGACGGTGTCTACGAGCAGTACTTC

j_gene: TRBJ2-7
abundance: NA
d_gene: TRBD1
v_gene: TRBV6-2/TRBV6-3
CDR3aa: CASSLRTGAYEQYF
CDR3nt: TGTGCCAGCAGCCTACGGACAGGGGCCTACGAGCAGTACTTC

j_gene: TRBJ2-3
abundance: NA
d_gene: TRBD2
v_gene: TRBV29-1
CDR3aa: CSVEGVAGQSTDTQYF
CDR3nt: TGCAGCGTTGAAGGGGTAGCGGGTCAATCCACAGATACGCAGTATTTT

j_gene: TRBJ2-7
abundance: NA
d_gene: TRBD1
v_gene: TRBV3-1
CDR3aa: CASSPTTGGYEQYF
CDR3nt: TGTGCCAGCAGCCCCACGACAGGGGGCTACGAGCAGTACTTC

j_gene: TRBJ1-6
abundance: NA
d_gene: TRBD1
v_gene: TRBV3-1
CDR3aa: CASSQGSGQGRSSPLHF
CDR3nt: TGTGCCAGCAGCCAAGGATCGGGACAGGGAAGAAGTTCACCCCTCCACTTT

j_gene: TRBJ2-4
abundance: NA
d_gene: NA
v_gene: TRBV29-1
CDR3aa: CSVGGGRAKNIQYF
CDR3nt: TGCAGCGTTGGGGGGGGCAGAGCCAAAAACATTCAGTACTTC

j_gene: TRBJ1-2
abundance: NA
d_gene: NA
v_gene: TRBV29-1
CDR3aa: CSVVGQGYGYTF
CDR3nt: TGCAGCGTTGTCGGTCAGGGCTATGGCTACACCTTC

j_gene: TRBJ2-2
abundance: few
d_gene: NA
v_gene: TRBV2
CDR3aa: CASSTLSPNTGELFF
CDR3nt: TGTGCCAGCAGTACTTTGTCCCCCAACACCGGGGAGCTGTTTTTT

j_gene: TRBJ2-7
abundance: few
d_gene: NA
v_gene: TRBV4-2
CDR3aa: CASSQDKHSPSYEQYF
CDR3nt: TGTGCCAGCAGCCAAGATAAACACAGCCCTTCCTACGAGCAGTACTTC

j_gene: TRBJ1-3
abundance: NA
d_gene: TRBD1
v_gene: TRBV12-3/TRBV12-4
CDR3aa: CASSPGTGRNTIYF
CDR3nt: TGTGCCAGCAGTCCCGGGACAGGGCGAAACACCATATATTTT

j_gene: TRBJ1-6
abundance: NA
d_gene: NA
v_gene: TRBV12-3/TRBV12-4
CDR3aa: CASSLGPVQSPLHF
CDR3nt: TGTGCCAGCAGTTTAGGCCCCGTCCAGTCACCCCTCCATTTT

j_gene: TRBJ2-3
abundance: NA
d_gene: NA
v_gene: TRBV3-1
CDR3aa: CASSQEIKRVTDTQYF
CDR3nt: TGTGCCAGCAGCCAAGAAATTAAGCGGGTCACAGATACGCAGTATTTT

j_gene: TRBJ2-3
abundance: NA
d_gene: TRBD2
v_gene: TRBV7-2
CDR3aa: CASSPSRLAVHDTQYF
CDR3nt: TGTGCCAGCAGCCCGTCCCGACTAGCGGTGCACGATACGCAGTATTTT

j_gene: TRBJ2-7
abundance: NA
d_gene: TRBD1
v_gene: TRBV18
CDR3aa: CASSPPLQGKDEQYF
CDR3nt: TGTGCCAGCTCACCACCTTTACAGGGGAAGGACGAGCAGTACTTC

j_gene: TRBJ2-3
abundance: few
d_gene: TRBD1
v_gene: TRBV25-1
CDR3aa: CASSARRPGGLSSTDTQYF
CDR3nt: TGTGCCAGCAGTGCAAGGAGGCCAGGGGGCTTATCTAGCACAGATACGCAGTATTTT